The 26 T cell receptor beta chains given below trace back to one sample, sequenced in a study of early T cells in non-severe SARS-CoV-2 infection. TCRdb ran MiXCR on the 5' RACE reads and lists one entry per CDR3 protein. The data contain some 45,000 distinct CDR3 sequences, more than 6.5% of them singletons. The sequenced sample was whole blood. Source of these receptors: an adult who was a healthcare worker with PCR-confirmed SARS-CoV-2 infection or an uninfected control (not recorded which).

This clonotype was picked up many times. The chain couples TRBV28 to TRBJ2-7; 8 bases match TRBD1. The CDR3 loop spans 15 amino acids. With 2 bases clipped from V and 5 bases from J, the junction kept 8 bases outside the gene matches. Germline CDR1 and CDR2: MDHEN and SYDVKM. CDR3 nucleotide sequence: TGTGCCAGCAGTTTAATGACAGGGGTTCGGAACGAGCAGTACTTC. Translated, it gives CASSLMTGVRNEQYF.

Only a few counts were recorded for this clonotype. The CDR3 protein is CSATGGDQPQHF. The CDR3 DNA follows: TGCAGTGCTACAGGGGGAGATCAGCCCCAGCATTTT. The chain recombines TRBV20-1 with TRBJ1-5, with TRBD1 matching 7 bases. There are 12 residues in the CDR3. The germline CDR1 and CDR2 sequences are DFQATT and SNEGSKA (reference sequence). The junction had 2 bases not matched to a gene; V was cut back by 4 bases and J by 5 bases.

This clonotype was seen at least ten times. The genes are TRBV20-1 and TRBJ1-1, with D possibly matching TRBD1 (6 bases). There are 14 residues in the CDR3. The V end lost 4 bases, the J end lost 3 bases, and 15 bases lay between the germline ends. Germline V gives CDR1 DFQATT, CDR2 SNEGSKA (reference sequence). CDR3 residues: CSAKRLRGYTEAFF. As DNA, the CDR3 is TGCAGTGCTAAAAGGCTGAGGGGGTACACTGAAGCTTTCTTT.

This clonotype was seen repeatedly, ten times or more. The chain is built from TRBV20-1 and TRBJ2-7; 11 bases are a match to TRBD1. Germline CDR1 DFQATT, CDR2 SNEGSKA (reference sequence). V lost 6 bases and J lost 5; bases outside the gene matches: 3. The CDR3 length is 12 residues. CDR3: CSAAGQGDEQYF. CDR3 sequence (DNA): TGCAGTGCGGCGGGACAGGGGGACGAGCAGTACTTC.

This clonotype has a handful of counts. The genes are TRBV7-9 and TRBJ2-6; D is unclear. The CDR3 contains 16 residues. Trimming took 5 bases from V and 0 from J, leaving 11 bases between them. Germline CDR1 reads SEHNR; CDR2 reads FQNEAQ (reference sequence). The CDR3 DNA is TGTGCCAGCAGCCCGGGTCTGGTCTCTGGGGCCAACGTCCTGACTTTC. Translated, it gives CASSPGLVSGANVLTF.

This clonotype was seen only a few times. The chain employs TRBV20-1 and TRBJ2-6; no firm D call. This CDR3 has 14 residues. Per the germline V gene, CDR1 is DFQATT and CDR2 is SNEGSKA (reference sequence). V gave up 1 base and J gave up 0 bases, with 4 bases separating them. CDR3 nucleotides: TGCAGTGCTAGAGCCGGCTCTGGGGCCAACGTCCTGACTTTC. This encodes CSARAGSGANVLTF.

This clonotype showed up just a few times. The chain uses TRBV29-1 and TRBJ2-2, with 9 positions matching TRBD1. The germline V gene encodes CDR1 SQVTM and CDR2 ANQGSEA. After removal of 0 bases from V and 4 bases from J, the junction contained 6 bases not matched to a gene. The length of the CDR3 is 16 residues. CDR3 nucleotide sequence: TGCAGCGTTGAAGATTTTCTACAGGGGGCCACCGGGGAGCTGTTTTTT. Translated: CSVEDFLQGATGELFF.

This clonotype was recorded many times. V gene TRBV6-5 combines with J gene TRBJ1-6; D call uncertain. V lost 0 bases to trimming and J lost 10 bases, with 13 bases between them. Germline CDR1 is MNHEY and CDR2 is SVGAGI. There are 15 residues in the CDR3. Written as DNA, the CDR3 is TGTGCCAGCAGTTACTCGGAAGGACCTAGCTCACCCCTCCACTTT. Residues: CASSYSEGPSSPLHF.

This clonotype was detected ten times or more. The chain links TRBV6-5 to TRBJ1-6; D remains ambiguous. CDR1 is MNHEY, CDR2 SVGAGI, per germline. CDR3 length: 16 residues. With 5 bases removed from V and 0 bases from J, the gap between germline ends came to 11 bases. This CDR3 is CASSRSLGSYNSPLHF. In DNA form, the CDR3 reads TGTGCCAGCAGTCGGTCCCTGGGCTCCTATAATTCACCCCTCCACTTT.

The rearrangement uses TRBV6-5 and TRBJ1-1, with a tentative D call TRBD1 (6 bases). In germline, CDR1 is MNHEY, CDR2 SVGAGI. This CDR3 region has 17 residues. The V end was cut by 6 bases, the J end by 1 base, with 21 bases between. The DNA for the CDR3 is TGTGCCAGCAGGGATCGCCTCTGGACAGACCCGAACACTGAAGCTTTCTTT. This sequence encodes CASRDRLWTDPNTEAFF.

This clonotype was seen a few times. V is TRBV24-1 and J is TRBJ1-5; D is undetermined. The ends were cut back, 3 bases at V and 5 bases at J, with 7 bases in the middle. This CDR3 is 13 amino acids long. Germline V CDR1 and CDR2: KGHDR, SFDVKD. CDR3 sequence reads: CATSDGQDQPQHF. DNA for the CDR3: TGTGCCACCAGTGATGGTCAAGATCAGCCCCAGCATTTT.

The rearrangement joins TRBV9 to TRBJ1-6; D is ambiguous. Germline V gives CDR1 SGDLS, CDR2 YYNGEE. This CDR3 region has 15 residues. The germline V and J ends were trimmed by 0 bases and 8 bases, with 12 bases remaining between them. CDR3: CASSVDPLGDSPLHF. The CDR3 coding sequence is TGTGCCAGCAGCGTAGATCCCCTCGGGGATTCACCCCTCCACTTT.

The gene calls are TRBV4-3 and TRBJ2-7; possible D gene TRBD2, 5 bases. V shed 0 bases and J shed 1 base, with 10 bases lying between them. The CDR3 extends over 15 amino acids. Per germline, CDR1 LGHNA and CDR2 YSLEER. CDR3 region: CASSQDPWESYEQYF. The CDR3 coding sequence is TGCGCCAGCAGCCAAGATCCGTGGGAGTCCTACGAGCAGTACTTC.

The chain carries TRBV6-5 and TRBJ1-5; unclear D gene. V was cut by 3 bases and J by 6 bases, with 9 bases left in between. The CDR3 is 13 residues long. Germline V CDR1 and CDR2: MNHEY, SVGAGI. The DNA for the CDR3 is TGTGCCAGCAGTTATTCGGGTGTTCAGCCCCAGCATTTT. This gives the protein CASSYSGVQPQHF.

This clonotype has a handful of counts. CDR3 sequence reads: CASSRTEYRLHEQFF. The CDR3 region has the DNA TGTGCCAGCAGCCGGACAGAGTACCGACTCCATGAGCAGTTCTTC. This chain uses TRBV11-2 with TRBJ2-1, with D possibly TRBD1 on 6 matching bases. The V end lost 5 bases, the J end lost 8 bases, and 19 bases lay between the germline ends. The CDR3 is 15 residues long. Germline assignment: CDR1 SGHAT and CDR2 FQNNGV.

In its sample, this clonotype is large. The chain carries TRBV6-6 and TRBJ2-3; D call uncertain. Trimming removed 7 bases at V and 4 bases at J, with 9 bases between. Germline lookup yields CDR1 MNHNY and CDR2 SVGAGI (reference sequence). This CDR3 region has 12 residues. The CDR3 nucleotides are TGTGCCAGCACTTGGGGTGCAGATACGCAGTATTTT. Amino acids: CASTWGADTQYF.

This clonotype was observed at least ten times. V is TRBV6-5 and J is TRBJ1-5; D is unresolved. CDR3 length: 15 residues. V lost 5 bases and J 0 bases, leaving 11 bases between the germline ends. CDR1 MNHEY and CDR2 SVGAGI come from the germline V gene. Here the CDR3 DNA reads TGTGCCAGCAGTAAAGCAGCTTATAGCAATCAGCCCCAGCATTTT. Protein sequence: CASSKAAYSNQPQHF.

Comments on this clonotype: A read error may be the cause here, since a much bigger clone is one base away. CDR3 amino acids: CASSLSYLNTEAFF. The CDR3, as DNA: TGTGCCAGCAGTCTCAGCTACTTAAACACTGAAGCTTTCTTT. The chain employs TRBV6-5 and TRBJ1-1; no definite D call. The CDR3 contains 14 residues. Per germline, CDR1 MNHEY and CDR2 SVGAGI. Trimming removed 5 bases at V and 2 bases at J, with 12 bases between.

Here the CDR3 DNA reads TGCAGTGTTTCGGGGGCATCAGATACGCAGTATTTT. Protein: CSVSGASDTQYF. V gene TRBV20-1 combines with J gene TRBJ2-3; D is tentatively TRBD1 or TRBD2 (6 bases each). The V and J ends lost 7 bases and 4 bases respectively, with 12 bases between them. Germline V gene lookup returns CDR1 DFQATT and CDR2 SNEGSKA (reference sequence). The CDR3 contains 12 residues.

This clonotype was observed a few times. The V gene is TRBV6-2 or TRBV6-3, the J gene TRBJ2-3; D assignment may be TRBD1 or TRBD2 (6 bases each). Trimming removed 2 bases from V and 4 bases from J, with 13 bases in between. The V gene's germline CDR1 is MNHEY and CDR2 SVGEGT. CDR3 length: 15 residues. CDR3 loop: CASSYQYREADTQYF. The CDR3 coding sequence is TGTGCCAGCAGTTACCAATACAGGGAGGCAGATACGCAGTATTTT.

The DNA for the CDR3 is TGTGCCACCAGTGAATTACCGGGACTAGCGCCCTCAGATACGCAGTATTTT. It codes for CATSELPGLAPSDTQYF. V usage is TRBV24-1 and J usage is TRBJ2-3, with 10 bases that match TRBD2. The CDR3 runs 17 residues. Germline values: CDR1 KGHDR, CDR2 SFDVKD. With V trimmed by 4 bases and J by 4 bases, 10 bases remained unmatched.

This clonotype was counted a few times. V is TRBV5-1 and J is TRBJ2-3, with 7 bases identical to TRBD1. Germline CDR1 and CDR2: SGHRS and YFSETQ. This CDR3 is 14 amino acids long. Trimming at V came to 4 bases and at J to 0 bases, leaving 2 bases not matched to a gene. The chain's CDR3 is CASSRDSSTDTQYF. CDR3 bases: TGCGCCAGCAGCCGGGACAGTAGCACAGATACGCAGTATTTT.

This clonotype was seen many times. The V call is TRBV7-9, the J call TRBJ2-3, with 12 bases identical to TRBD2. V was clipped by 5 bases and J by 4 bases; unmatched bases: 7. This CDR3 is 16 amino acids long. Germline lookup yields CDR1 SEHNR and CDR2 FQNEAQ (reference sequence). CDR3 DNA sequence: TGTGCCAGCAGCATAGGACTAGCGGGAACTGCAGATACGCAGTATTTT. Residues: CASSIGLAGTADTQYF.

V is TRBV6-5 and J is TRBJ1-2, with D possibly matching TRBD1 (5 bases). Germline CDR1 is MNHEY and CDR2 is SVGAGI. Trimming pared 5 bases from V and 5 bases from J, leaving 21 bases between. This CDR3 has 16 residues. DNA for the CDR3: TGTGCCAGCAGTGATATGACCGTGGAGGGGCCTTATGGCTACACCTTC. Translating it yields CASSDMTVEGPYGYTF.

This clonotype was recorded a few times. The chain links TRBV29-1 to TRBJ1-1; D is undetermined. This CDR3 contains 11 residues. V lost 7 bases and J lost 8, with 14 bases in between. Per germline, CDR1 SQVTM and CDR2 ANQGSEA. The CDR3 nucleotides are TGCAGCGCTGGACGGACCCAAGAAGCTTTCTTT. Its translation is CSAGRTQEAFF.

This clonotype has more than one count but fewer than ten. The chain joins TRBV18 to TRBJ2-7; TRBD2 aligns across 10 bases. The length of the CDR3 is 14 residues. V dropped 2 bases and J dropped 2; count of bases not matched to a gene: 0. The V gene's germline CDR1 is KGHSH and CDR2 LQKENI. In DNA form, the CDR3 reads TGTGCCAGCTCACCAGGACTAGCGGCCTACGAGCAGTACTTC. Protein: CASSPGLAAYEQYF. Using reference TRBV18 and TRBJ2-7 for the parts outside the CDR3, the full variable domain is NAGVMQNPRHLVRRRGQEARLRCSPMKGHSHVYWYRQLPEEGLKFMVYLQKENIIDESGMPKERFSAEFPKEGPSILRIQQVVRGDSAAYFCASSPGLAAYEQYFGPGTRLTVT.